These T cell receptor beta chains were read from a single sample in a study of T-cell memory formation after mild COVID-19. TCRdb called the 5' RACE reads again in MiXCR, with one record for every CDR3 protein. The data show some 4,000 distinct CDR3 sequences, with about a sixth seen just once and 2.1% held by the top ten. Specimen: PBMCs or a T cell subset sorted from them (not recorded which). The receptors were sampled from an adult who had mild COVID-19 (a few samples of this study predate the infection). Cell type and time point are not known. Both conserved end residues are part of each CDR3. Fields, in order: CDR3 DNA, CDR3 protein, V gene, J gene, D gene, clone size. A D gene is named only where the DNA matches it firmly. Clone size is shown for a subset of rows, as once, few, many or a class of expanded clone.

CDR3 DNA: TGCGCCAGCAGCTTAGGGTCCGGGGTACGTAACTCACCCCTCCACTTT; CDR3 protein: CASSLGSGVRNSPLHF; V gene: TRBV5-1; J gene: TRBJ1-6; D gene: -; clone size: medium-sized
CDR3 DNA: TGCAGTGCTAGAGGAGGAGGGGGGCGGGATACGCAGTATTTT; CDR3 protein: CSARGGGGRDTQYF; V gene: TRBV20-1; J gene: TRBJ2-3; D gene: -; clone size: medium-sized
CDR3 DNA: TGTGCCAGCAGCTGGGGTGGCGGGGGTGTGAGTGAGCAGTTCTTC; CDR3 protein: CASSWGGGGVSEQFF; V gene: TRBV11-1; J gene: TRBJ2-1; D gene: TRBD2; clone size: medium-sized
CDR3 DNA: TGTGCCAGCAGCTTACGGGCGAGCTCCTACGAGCAGTACTTC; CDR3 protein: CASSLRASSYEQYF; V gene: TRBV7-9; J gene: TRBJ2-7; D gene: -; clone size: medium-sized
CDR3 DNA: TGTGCCAGCAGCCAAGACCCCGCGGGGACCCAGTACTTC; CDR3 protein: CASSQDPAGTQYF; V gene: TRBV14; J gene: TRBJ2-5; D gene: -; clone size: medium-sized
CDR3 DNA: TGTGCCAGCAGCTTTCAGGGTTCTAATGAAAAACTGTTTTTT; CDR3 protein: CASSFQGSNEKLFF; V gene: TRBV7-2; J gene: TRBJ1-4; D gene: -; clone size: many
CDR3 DNA: TGCGCCAGCAGCCAAGACATTCTTTTCACCGGGGAGCTGTTTTTT; CDR3 protein: CASSQDILFTGELFF; V gene: TRBV4-1; J gene: TRBJ2-2; D gene: -; clone size: medium-sized
CDR3 DNA: TGTGCCAGCAGCGGAGGGACAACTGGAAACACCATATATTTT; CDR3 protein: CASSGGTTGNTIYF; V gene: TRBV11-2; J gene: TRBJ1-3; D gene: -; clone size: medium-sized
CDR3 DNA: TGCGCCAGCAGCCAGACAGGGTTATCGTCCAATGAGCAGTTCTTC; CDR3 protein: CASSQTGLSSNEQFF; V gene: TRBV5-1; J gene: TRBJ2-1; D gene: TRBD1; clone size: medium-sized
CDR3 DNA: TGTGCCAGCAGCCCGGGAGGGCAGCGTCAAGAGACCCAGTACTTC; CDR3 protein: CASSPGGQRQETQYF; V gene: TRBV7-3; J gene: TRBJ2-5; D gene: TRBD2; clone size: medium-sized
CDR3 DNA: TGTGCCAGCGGAACCGGGACAGGGTATAGCGGGGAGCTGTTTTTT; CDR3 protein: CASGTGTGYSGELFF; V gene: TRBV9; J gene: TRBJ2-2; D gene: TRBD1; clone size: medium-sized
CDR3 DNA: TGTGCCAGCAGTAACCAGCGGGGGGGCCTTTGGGAGACCCAGTACTTC; CDR3 protein: CASSNQRGGLWETQYF; V gene: TRBV12-3/TRBV12-4; J gene: TRBJ2-5; D gene: TRBD2; clone size: medium-sized
CDR3 DNA: TGTGCCAGCAGCCAACCGGGACTTAGGAACACCATATATTTT; CDR3 protein: CASSQPGLRNTIYF; V gene: TRBV7-2; J gene: TRBJ1-3; D gene: -; clone size: medium-sized
CDR3 DNA: TGTGCCAGCAGCGTTGCAGGGTCCGCTGGAAACACCATATATTTT; CDR3 protein: CASSVAGSAGNTIYF; V gene: TRBV11-2; J gene: TRBJ1-3; D gene: -; clone size: medium-sized
CDR3 DNA: TGTGCCACCAGTGATCCCAACAGAGGCTATGGCTACACCTTC; CDR3 protein: CATSDPNRGYGYTF; V gene: TRBV24-1; J gene: TRBJ1-2; D gene: -; clone size: many
CDR3 DNA: TGCAGCGTCGCCGACTCTGAAGCTTTCTTT; CDR3 protein: CSVADSEAFF; V gene: TRBV29-1; J gene: TRBJ1-1; D gene: -; clone size: -
CDR3 DNA: TGTGCTAGTGGTTTGCCCGGACGGGCCCAGTACTTC; CDR3 protein: CASGLPGRAQYF; V gene: TRBV12-5; J gene: TRBJ2-5; D gene: -; clone size: few
CDR3 DNA: TGTGCCAGCAGTCCTATGCAGGGGCTTAGGGGCACTGAAGCTTTCTTT; CDR3 protein: CASSPMQGLRGTEAFF; V gene: TRBV12-3/TRBV12-4; J gene: TRBJ1-1; D gene: -; clone size: -
CDR3 DNA: TGTGCCAGCAGCCAAAGACTAGCGGAGCTCACAGATACGCAGTATTTT; CDR3 protein: CASSQRLAELTDTQYF; V gene: TRBV5-4; J gene: TRBJ2-3; D gene: TRBD2; clone size: many
CDR3 DNA: TGTGCCAGCAGCTTAACCAGGGCGCCCCAGCATTTT; CDR3 protein: CASSLTRAPQHF; V gene: TRBV7-3; J gene: TRBJ1-5; D gene: -; clone size: medium-sized
CDR3 DNA: TGTGCCAGCAGCTTAACAGGAGGGGACCGAAGAAACACCATATATTTT; CDR3 protein: CASSLTGGDRRNTIYF; V gene: TRBV7-2; J gene: TRBJ1-3; D gene: -; clone size: medium-sized
CDR3 DNA: TGTGCCAGCAGTTACGGGATAAGCAATCAGCCCCAGCATTTT; CDR3 protein: CASSYGISNQPQHF; V gene: TRBV12-3/TRBV12-4; J gene: TRBJ1-5; D gene: -; clone size: -
CDR3 DNA: TGTGCCAGCAGCTTAGTGCGGCTTGGGCAGTTCTTC; CDR3 protein: CASSLVRLGQFF; V gene: TRBV11-2; J gene: TRBJ2-1; D gene: -; clone size: medium-sized
CDR3 DNA: TGTGCCAGCAGCTTAGCGACTAGGGGTTCGGATACGCAGTATTTT; CDR3 protein: CASSLATRGSDTQYF; V gene: TRBV7-9; J gene: TRBJ2-3; D gene: -; clone size: medium-sized
CDR3 DNA: TGCGCCAGCAGCCAAGAGGAATGGACTATCTCCTACAATGAGCAGTTCTTC; CDR3 protein: CASSQEEWTISYNEQFF; V gene: TRBV4-1; J gene: TRBJ2-1; D gene: -; clone size: medium-sized
CDR3 DNA: TGCAGTGCTAGGCGGGGGGCGAGGGTTAACACTGAAGCTTTCTTT; CDR3 protein: CSARRGARVNTEAFF; V gene: TRBV20-1; J gene: TRBJ1-1; D gene: -; clone size: medium-sized
CDR3 DNA: TGTGCCAGCAGCCGGGGGGCCGGTGCTGCCAACGTCCTGACTTTC; CDR3 protein: CASSRGAGAANVLTF; V gene: TRBV7-2; J gene: TRBJ2-6; D gene: -; clone size: medium-sized
CDR3 DNA: TGTGCCAGCAGAGTGAGAATCTATAGCAATCAGCCCCAGCATTTT; CDR3 protein: CASRVRIYSNQPQHF; V gene: TRBV6-5; J gene: TRBJ1-5; D gene: -; clone size: medium-sized
CDR3 DNA: TGCGCCACCCGACAGCCCAATCAGCCCCAGCATTTT; CDR3 protein: CATRQPNQPQHF; V gene: TRBV10-2; J gene: TRBJ1-5; D gene: -; clone size: medium-sized
CDR3 DNA: TGCAGTGCGCTCGGACAGGGGGTATACGAGCAGTACTTC; CDR3 protein: CSALGQGVYEQYF; V gene: TRBV20-1; J gene: TRBJ2-7; D gene: TRBD1; clone size: medium-sized
CDR3 DNA: TGTGCCAGCAGCGCAGTCGCGAACACCGGGGAGCTGTTTTTT; CDR3 protein: CASSAVANTGELFF; V gene: TRBV7-8; J gene: TRBJ2-2; D gene: -; clone size: -
CDR3 DNA: TGTGCCTGGAGGGGAACGTCCGGGACCCACAGGGTGGATACGCAGTATTTT; CDR3 protein: CAWRGTSGTHRVDTQYF; V gene: TRBV30; J gene: TRBJ2-3; D gene: -; clone size: -
CDR3 DNA: TGTGCCAGCAGCGCCGGGCAGGCAGCACGAGAGACCCAGTACTTC; CDR3 protein: CASSAGQAARETQYF; V gene: TRBV9; J gene: TRBJ2-5; D gene: -; clone size: medium-sized
CDR3 DNA: TGTGCCAGCAGCCCCGGGGGGGGGCGGGAACCTGGGGCCAACGTCCTGACTTTC; CDR3 protein: CASSPGGGREPGANVLTF; V gene: TRBV9; J gene: TRBJ2-6; D gene: TRBD2; clone size: medium-sized
CDR3 DNA: TGTGCCAGCAGCAAACTAGCGGGGAGCACAGATACGCAGTATTTT; CDR3 protein: CASSKLAGSTDTQYF; V gene: TRBV7-8; J gene: TRBJ2-3; D gene: TRBD2; clone size: large
CDR3 DNA: TGTGCCAGCAGTTACTCGACCCTTTACCAAGAGACCCAGTACTTC; CDR3 protein: CASSYSTLYQETQYF; V gene: TRBV6-6; J gene: TRBJ2-5; D gene: -; clone size: medium-sized
CDR3 DNA: TGTGCCAGCAGTGAATCCCAACTCGGGACAGCCAATCAGCCCCAGCATTTT; CDR3 protein: CASSESQLGTANQPQHF; V gene: TRBV25-1; J gene: TRBJ1-5; D gene: TRBD1; clone size: medium-sized